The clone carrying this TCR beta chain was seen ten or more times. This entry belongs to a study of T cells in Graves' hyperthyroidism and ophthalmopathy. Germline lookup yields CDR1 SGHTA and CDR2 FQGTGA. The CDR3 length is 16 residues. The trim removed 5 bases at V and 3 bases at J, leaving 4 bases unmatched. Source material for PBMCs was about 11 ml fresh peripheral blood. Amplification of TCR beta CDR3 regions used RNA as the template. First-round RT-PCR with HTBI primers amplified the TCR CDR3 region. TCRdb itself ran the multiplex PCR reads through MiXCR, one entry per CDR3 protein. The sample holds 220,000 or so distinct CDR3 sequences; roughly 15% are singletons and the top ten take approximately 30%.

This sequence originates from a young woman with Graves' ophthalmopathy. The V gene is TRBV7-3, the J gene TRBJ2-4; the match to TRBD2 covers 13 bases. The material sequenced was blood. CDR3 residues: CASSEGTSGIKNIQYF. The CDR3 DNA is TGTGCCAGCAGCGAAGGGACTAGCGGGATCAAAAACATTCAGTACTTC.